This entry concerns a single T cell receptor beta chain. Germline V gene data show CDR1 as SNHLY and CDR2 as FYNNEI. The length of the CDR3 is 15 residues. V lost 2 bases, J lost 8 bases, and 8 bases stayed unmatched. This record comes from a study of blood T cell repertoires in COVID-19. For the study at large: The origin of the acute and convalescent COVID-19 samples was the United States, Italy and Spain.

The authors' processing: Amplification with reference gene primers provided the estimates of nucleated cell counts. Only in-frame clones appear in the TCRdb table, and some are missing; sequencing was by immunoSEQ multiplex PCR. Clone size and the V and J calls come from that table; the DNA yielded D and trimming. The sample has over 45,000 clones; approximately 84% are singletons. The chain recombines TRBV2 with TRBJ2-1, with 8 bases identical to TRBD1. This clonotype was obtained from an older man with active COVID-19. The sequencing input was peripheral blood. The CDR3 nucleotides are TGTGCCAGCAGTGAATACGGGTCAGGGGGCGATGAGCAGTTCTTC. Its protein is CASSEYGSGGDEQFF.